The source of this T cell receptor (beta chain) is a study of radiation and T cells in renal cell carcinoma. Across the whole study: Nephrectomy followed 15 Gy stereotactic body radiation by 4 weeks.

Study-level results: No pretreatment tumor biopsies were available for baseline clonotypes. In blood, top tumor clones expanded by 2 weeks, shrinking by 4.

The table came from immunoSEQ multiplex PCR; TCRdb's copy has only in-frame clones and leaves some out. The data contain roughly 78,000 clones, over 80% of them seen just once; the ten biggest clones take up almost 6%. Stated time point: blood 2 weeks post-SBRT. Noted treatment: 15 Gy SBRT to primary tumor, nephrectomy 4 weeks later. Serial blood draws occurred at baseline and 2 and 4 weeks post-SBRT. Of note for this clone: Its antigen is as yet unknown.

This clonotype was sampled from a man in his sixties with renal cell carcinoma. The material sequenced was blood, taken from a patient whose treatment included radiotherapy and nephrectomy.

This CDR3 reads CASSLGPTGQGQETQYF. DNA for the CDR3: TGTGCCAGCAGCTTAGGTCCCACCGGACAGGGCCAAGAGACCCAGTACTTC. The chain links TRBV7-2 to TRBJ2-5; TRBD1 agrees at 8 bases. The germline V gene has CDR1 SGHTA and CDR2 FQGNSA. The CDR3 covers 17 residues. The ends lost 1 base at V and 1 base at J; junction bases unmatched: 8.